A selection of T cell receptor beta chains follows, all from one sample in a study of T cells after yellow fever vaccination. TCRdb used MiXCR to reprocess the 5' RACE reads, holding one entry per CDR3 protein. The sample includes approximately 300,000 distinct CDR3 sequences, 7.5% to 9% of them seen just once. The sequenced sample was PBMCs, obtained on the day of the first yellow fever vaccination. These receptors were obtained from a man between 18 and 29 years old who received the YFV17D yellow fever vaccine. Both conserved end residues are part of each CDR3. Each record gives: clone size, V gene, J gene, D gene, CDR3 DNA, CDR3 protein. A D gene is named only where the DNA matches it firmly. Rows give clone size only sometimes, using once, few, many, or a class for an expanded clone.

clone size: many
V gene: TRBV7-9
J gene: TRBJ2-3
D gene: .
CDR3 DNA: TGTGCCAGCAGCCCTCCGGGTTGGGCGAGCACAGATACGCAGTATTTT
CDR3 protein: CASSPPGWASTDTQYF

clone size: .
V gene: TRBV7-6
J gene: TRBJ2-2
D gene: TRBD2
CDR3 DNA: TGTGCCAGCAGCCGGGGCGGGGGACTCACCGGGGAGCTGTTTTTT
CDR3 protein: CASSRGGGLTGELFF

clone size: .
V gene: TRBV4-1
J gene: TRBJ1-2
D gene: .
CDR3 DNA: TGCGCCAGCAGCCAGCGGGACTCTTATGGCTACACCTTC
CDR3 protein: CASSQRDSYGYTF

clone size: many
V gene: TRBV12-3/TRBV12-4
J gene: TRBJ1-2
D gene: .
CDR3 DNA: TGTGCCAGCAGTTTAAGGGACCATGGCTACACCTTC
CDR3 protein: CASSLRDHGYTF

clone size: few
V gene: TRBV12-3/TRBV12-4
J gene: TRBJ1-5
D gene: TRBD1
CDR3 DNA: TGTGCCAGCAGCCCGACAGGGTCGGGCAATCAGCCCCAGCATTTT
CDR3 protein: CASSPTGSGNQPQHF

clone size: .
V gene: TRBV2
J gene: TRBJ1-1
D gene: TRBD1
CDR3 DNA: TGTGCCAGCAGTCCACGAGGGGGCCCAGCGAACACTGAAGCTTTCTTT
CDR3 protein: CASSPRGGPANTEAFF

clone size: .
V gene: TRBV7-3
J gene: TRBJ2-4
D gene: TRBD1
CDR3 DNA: TGTGCCAGCAGCTCACGGGACAGATTAGCCAAAAACATTCAGTACTTC
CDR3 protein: CASSSRDRLAKNIQYF

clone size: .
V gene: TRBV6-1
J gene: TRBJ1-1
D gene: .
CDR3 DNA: TGTGCCAGCAGTGGGGGGTTGAGACACACTGAAGCTTTCTTT
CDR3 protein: CASSGGLRHTEAFF

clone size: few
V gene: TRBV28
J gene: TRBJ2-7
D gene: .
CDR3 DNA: TGTGCCAGCAGGGTCGGGAGCGCGAGTGAGCAGTACTTC
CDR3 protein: CASRVGSASEQYF

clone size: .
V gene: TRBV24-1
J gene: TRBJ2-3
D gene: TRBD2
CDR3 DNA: TGTGCCACCAGTGATATGAAGGGACTAGCGACTACAGATACGCAGTATTTT
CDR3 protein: CATSDMKGLATTDTQYF